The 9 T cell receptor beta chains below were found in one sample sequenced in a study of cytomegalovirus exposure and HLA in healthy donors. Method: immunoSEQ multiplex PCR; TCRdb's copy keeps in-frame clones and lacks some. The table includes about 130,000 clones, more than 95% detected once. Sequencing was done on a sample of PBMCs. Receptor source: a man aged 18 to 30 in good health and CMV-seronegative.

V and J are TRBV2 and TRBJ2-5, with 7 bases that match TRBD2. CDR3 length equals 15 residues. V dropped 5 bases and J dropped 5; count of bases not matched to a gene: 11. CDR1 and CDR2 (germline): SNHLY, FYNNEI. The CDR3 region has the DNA TGTGCCAGCAGTCTTAGCGGGTACCCTGGGGAGACCCAGTACTTC. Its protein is CASSLSGYPGETQYF.

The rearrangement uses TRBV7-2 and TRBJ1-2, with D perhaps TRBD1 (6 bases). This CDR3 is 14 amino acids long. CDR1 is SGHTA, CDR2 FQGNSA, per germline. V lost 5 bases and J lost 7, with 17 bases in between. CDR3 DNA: TGTGCCAGCAGCCCCCCACAGGGAGCGCTTGGCTACACCTTC. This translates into CASSPPQGALGYTF.

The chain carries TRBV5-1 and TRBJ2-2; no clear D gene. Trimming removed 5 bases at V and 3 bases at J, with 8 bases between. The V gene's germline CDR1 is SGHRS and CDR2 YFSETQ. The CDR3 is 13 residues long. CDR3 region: CASSRRDTGELFF. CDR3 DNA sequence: TGCGCCAGCAGTCGTCGGGACACCGGGGAGCTGTTTTTT.

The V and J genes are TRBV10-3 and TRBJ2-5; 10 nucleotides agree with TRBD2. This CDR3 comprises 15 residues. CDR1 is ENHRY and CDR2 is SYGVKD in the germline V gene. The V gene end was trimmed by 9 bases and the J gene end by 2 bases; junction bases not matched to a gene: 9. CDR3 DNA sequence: TGTGCCATATCCCTGACTAGCGGGTTACAAGAGACCCAGTACTTC. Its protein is CAISLTSGLQETQYF.

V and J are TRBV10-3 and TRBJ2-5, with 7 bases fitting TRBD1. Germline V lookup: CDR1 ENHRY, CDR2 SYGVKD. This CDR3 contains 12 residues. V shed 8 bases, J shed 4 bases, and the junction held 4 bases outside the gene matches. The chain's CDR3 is CAIGQVGETQYF. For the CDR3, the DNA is TGTGCCATCGGACAGGTGGGAGAGACCCAGTACTTC.

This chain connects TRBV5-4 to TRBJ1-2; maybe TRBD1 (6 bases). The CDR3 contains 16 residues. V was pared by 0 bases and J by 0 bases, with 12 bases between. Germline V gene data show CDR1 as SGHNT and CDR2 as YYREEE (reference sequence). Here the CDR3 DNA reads TGTGCCAGCAGCTTGGCCAAAGACAGGACTAACTATGGCTACACCTTC. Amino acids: CASSLAKDRTNYGYTF. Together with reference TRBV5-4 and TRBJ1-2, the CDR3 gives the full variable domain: ETGVTQSPTHLIKTRGQQVTLRCSSQSGHNTVSWYQQALGQGPQFIFQYYREEENGRGNFPPRFSGLQFPNYSSELNVNALELDDSALYLCASSLAKDRTNYGYTFGSGTRLTVV.

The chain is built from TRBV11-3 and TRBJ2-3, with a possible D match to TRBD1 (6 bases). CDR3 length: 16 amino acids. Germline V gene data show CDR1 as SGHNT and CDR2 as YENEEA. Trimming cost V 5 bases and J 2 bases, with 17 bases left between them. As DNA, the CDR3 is TGTGCCAGCAGCCTAAGAGGTCAGGGGCTCACAGATACGCAGTATTTT. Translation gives CASSLRGQGLTDTQYF.

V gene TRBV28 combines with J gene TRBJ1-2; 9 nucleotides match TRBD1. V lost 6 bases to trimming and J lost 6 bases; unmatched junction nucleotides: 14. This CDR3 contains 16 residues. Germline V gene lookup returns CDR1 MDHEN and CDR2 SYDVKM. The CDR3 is CASSLSPGTGRDGYTF. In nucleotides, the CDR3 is TGTGCCAGCAGCCTCTCCCCCGGGACAGGGAGGGATGGCTACACCTTC.

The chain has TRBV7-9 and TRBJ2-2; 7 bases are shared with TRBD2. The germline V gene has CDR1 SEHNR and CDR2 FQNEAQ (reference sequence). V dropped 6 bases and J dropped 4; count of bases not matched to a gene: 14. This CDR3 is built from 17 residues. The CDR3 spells CASRANRAGRPTGELFF. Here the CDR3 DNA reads TGTGCCAGCAGAGCAAATCGAGCGGGGCGCCCCACCGGGGAGCTGTTTTTT.